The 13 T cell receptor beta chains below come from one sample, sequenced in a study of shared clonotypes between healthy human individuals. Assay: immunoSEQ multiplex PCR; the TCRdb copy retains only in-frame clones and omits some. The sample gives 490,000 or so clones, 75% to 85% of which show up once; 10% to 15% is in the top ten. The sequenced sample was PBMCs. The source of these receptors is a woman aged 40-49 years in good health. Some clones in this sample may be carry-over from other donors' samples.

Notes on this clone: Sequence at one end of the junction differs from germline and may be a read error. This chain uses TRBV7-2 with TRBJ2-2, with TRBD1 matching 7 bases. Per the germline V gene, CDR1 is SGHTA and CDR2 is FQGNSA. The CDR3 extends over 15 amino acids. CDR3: CASGDQTGNTGELLF. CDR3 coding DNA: TGTGCCAGCGGGGATCAGACAGGGAACACCGGGGAGCTGCTTTTT.

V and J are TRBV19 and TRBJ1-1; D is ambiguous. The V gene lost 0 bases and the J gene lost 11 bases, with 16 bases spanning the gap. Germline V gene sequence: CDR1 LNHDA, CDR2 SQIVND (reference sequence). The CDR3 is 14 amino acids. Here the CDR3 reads CASSIDRVQKAAFF. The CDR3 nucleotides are TGTGCCAGTAGTATAGATCGGGTTCAAAAGGCGGCTTTCTTT. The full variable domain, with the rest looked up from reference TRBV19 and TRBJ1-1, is DGGITQSPKYLFRKEGQNVTLSCEQNLNHDAMYWYRQDPGQGLRLIYYSQIVNDFQKGDIAEGYSVSREKKESFPLTVTSAQKNPTAFYLCASSIDRVQKAAFFGQGTRLTVV.

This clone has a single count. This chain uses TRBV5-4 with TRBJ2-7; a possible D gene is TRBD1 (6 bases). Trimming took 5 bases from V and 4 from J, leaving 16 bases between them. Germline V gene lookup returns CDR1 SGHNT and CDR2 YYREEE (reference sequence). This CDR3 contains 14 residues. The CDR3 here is CASRKQGLLYEQYF. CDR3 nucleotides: TGTGCCAGCAGGAAACAGGGTCTACTTTACGAGCAGTACTTC.

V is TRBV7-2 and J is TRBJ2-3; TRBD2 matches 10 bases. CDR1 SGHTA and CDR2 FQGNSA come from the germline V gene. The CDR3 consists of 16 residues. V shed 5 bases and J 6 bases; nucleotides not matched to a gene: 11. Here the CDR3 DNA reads TGTGCCAGCAGCGCCACGGGGCTAGCGGGAGTTGATACGCAGTATTTT. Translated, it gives CASSATGLAGVDTQYF.

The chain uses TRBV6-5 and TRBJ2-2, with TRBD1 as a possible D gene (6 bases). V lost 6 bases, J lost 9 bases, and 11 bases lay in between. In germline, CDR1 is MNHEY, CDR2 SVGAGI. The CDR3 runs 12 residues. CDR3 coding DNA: TGTGCCAGCAGAACAGGGCCGAGGGAGCTGTTTTTT. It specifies CASRTGPRELFF.

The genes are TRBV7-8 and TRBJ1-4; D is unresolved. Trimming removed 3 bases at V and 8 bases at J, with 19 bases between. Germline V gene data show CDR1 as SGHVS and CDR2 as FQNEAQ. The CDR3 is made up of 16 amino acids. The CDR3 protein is CASSFTAGLRGEKLFF. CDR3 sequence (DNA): TGTGCCAGCAGCTTCACGGCCGGGCTCAGAGGAGAAAAACTGTTTTTT.

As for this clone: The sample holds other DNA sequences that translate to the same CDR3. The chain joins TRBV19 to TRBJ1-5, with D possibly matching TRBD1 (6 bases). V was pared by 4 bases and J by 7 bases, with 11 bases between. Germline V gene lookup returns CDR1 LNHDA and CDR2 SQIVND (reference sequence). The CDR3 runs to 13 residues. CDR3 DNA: TGTGCCAGTAGTACCGACAGGAACCAGCCCCAGCATTTT. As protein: CASSTDRNQPQHF.

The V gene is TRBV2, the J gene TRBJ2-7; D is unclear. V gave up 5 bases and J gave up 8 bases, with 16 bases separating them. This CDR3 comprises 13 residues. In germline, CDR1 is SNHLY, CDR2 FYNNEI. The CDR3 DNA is TGTGCCAGCAGTAACTCAGACGTAAAGAAGCAGTACTTC. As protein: CASSNSDVKKQYF.

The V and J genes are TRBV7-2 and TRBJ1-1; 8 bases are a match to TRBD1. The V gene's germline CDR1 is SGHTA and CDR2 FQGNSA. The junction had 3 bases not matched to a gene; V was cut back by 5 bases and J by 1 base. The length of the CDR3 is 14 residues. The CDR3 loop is CASSLTGANTEAFF. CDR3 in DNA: TGTGCCAGCAGCCTGACAGGGGCGAACACTGAAGCTTTCTTT. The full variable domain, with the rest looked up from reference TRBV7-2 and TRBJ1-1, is GAGVSQSPSNKVTEKGKDVELRCDPISGHTALYWYRQSLGQGLEFLIYFQGNSAPDKSGLPSDRFSAERTGGSVSTLTIQRTQQEDSAVYLCASSLTGANTEAFFGQGTRLTVV.

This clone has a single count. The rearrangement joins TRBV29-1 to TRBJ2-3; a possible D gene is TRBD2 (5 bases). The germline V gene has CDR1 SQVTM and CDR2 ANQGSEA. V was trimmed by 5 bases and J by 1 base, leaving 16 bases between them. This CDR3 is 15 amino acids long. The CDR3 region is CSVSPGLHGTDTQYF. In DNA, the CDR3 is TGCAGCGTTTCCCCAGGACTCCACGGCACAGATACGCAGTATTTT.

CDR3 sequence (DNA): TGCGCCAGCAGTCTGAGGGTTAGCGGGACCAGTGAGCAGTTCTTC. As protein: CASSLRVSGTSEQFF. The chain has TRBV5-1 and TRBJ2-1; 8 nucleotides match TRBD2. Germline V gene sequence: CDR1 SGHRS, CDR2 YFSETQ. The CDR3 runs 15 residues. V lost 5 bases to trimming and J lost 9 bases; unmatched junction nucleotides: 13.

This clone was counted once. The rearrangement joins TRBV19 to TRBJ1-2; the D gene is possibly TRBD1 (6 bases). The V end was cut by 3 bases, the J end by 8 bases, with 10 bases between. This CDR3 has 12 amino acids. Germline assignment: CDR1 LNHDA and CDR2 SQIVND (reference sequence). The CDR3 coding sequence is TGTGCCAGTAGTATCGGGGGCTCCGGCTACACCTTC. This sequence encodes CASSIGGSGYTF.

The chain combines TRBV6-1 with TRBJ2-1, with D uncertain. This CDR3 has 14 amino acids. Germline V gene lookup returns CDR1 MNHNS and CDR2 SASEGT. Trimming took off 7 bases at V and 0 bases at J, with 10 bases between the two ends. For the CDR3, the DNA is TGTGCCAGCATACAAAGTAGCTCCTACAATGAGCAGTTCTTC. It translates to CASIQSSSYNEQFF.